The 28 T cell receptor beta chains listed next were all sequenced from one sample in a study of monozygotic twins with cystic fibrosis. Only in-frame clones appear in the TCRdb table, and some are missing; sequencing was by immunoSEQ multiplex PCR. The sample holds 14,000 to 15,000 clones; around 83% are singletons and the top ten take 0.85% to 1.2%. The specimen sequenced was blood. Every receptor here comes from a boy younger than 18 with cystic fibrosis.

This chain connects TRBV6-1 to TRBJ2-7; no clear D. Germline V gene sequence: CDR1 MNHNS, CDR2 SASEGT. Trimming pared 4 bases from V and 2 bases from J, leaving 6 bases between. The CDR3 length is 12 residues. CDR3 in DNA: TGTGCCAGCAGTGCGGACCCCTACGAGCAGTACTTC. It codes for CASSADPYEQYF.

CDR3 amino acids: CASRETVNTGELFF. The DNA for the CDR3 is TGCGCCAGCAGGGAGACGGTAAACACCGGGGAGCTGTTTTTT. The chain uses TRBV5-1 and TRBJ2-2; unclear D gene. V lost 5 bases and J lost 2, with 10 bases in between. Germline loops: CDR1 SGHRS, CDR2 YFSETQ. CDR3 length equals 14 residues.

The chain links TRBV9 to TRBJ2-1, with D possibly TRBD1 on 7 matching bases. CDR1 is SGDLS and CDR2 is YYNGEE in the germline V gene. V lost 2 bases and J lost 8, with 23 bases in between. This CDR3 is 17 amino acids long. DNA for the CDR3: TGTGCCAGCAGCGTGAATTTACGGAGGGGGCCTACGGATGAGCAGTTCTTC. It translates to CASSVNLRRGPTDEQFF.

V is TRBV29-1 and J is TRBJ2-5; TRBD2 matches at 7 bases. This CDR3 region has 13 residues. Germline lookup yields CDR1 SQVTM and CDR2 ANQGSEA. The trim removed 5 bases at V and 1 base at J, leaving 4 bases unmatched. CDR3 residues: CSVRRTSQETQYF. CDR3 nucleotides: TGCAGCGTTCGAAGGACTAGCCAAGAGACCCAGTACTTC.

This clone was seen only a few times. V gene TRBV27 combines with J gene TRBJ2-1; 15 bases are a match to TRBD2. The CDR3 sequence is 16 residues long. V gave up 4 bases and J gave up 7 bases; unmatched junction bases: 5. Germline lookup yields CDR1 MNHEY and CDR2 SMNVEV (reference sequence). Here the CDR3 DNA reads TGTGCCAGCAGTTCCCGCGGGACTAGCGGGGGGAATGAGCAGTTCTTC. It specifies CASSSRGTSGGNEQFF.

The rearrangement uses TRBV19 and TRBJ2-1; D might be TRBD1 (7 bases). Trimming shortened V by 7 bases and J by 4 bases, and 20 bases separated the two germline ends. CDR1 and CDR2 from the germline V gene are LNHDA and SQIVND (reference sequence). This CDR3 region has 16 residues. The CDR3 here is CASTNRGGKGYNEQFF. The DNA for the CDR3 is TGTGCCAGTACCAACAGGGGAGGTAAAGGATACAATGAGCAGTTCTTC. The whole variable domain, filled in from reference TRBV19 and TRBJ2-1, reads DGGITQSPKYLFRKEGQNVTLSCEQNLNHDAMYWYRQDPGQGLRLIYYSQIVNDFQKGDIAEGYSVSREKKESFPLTVTSAQKNPTAFYLCASTNRGGKGYNEQFFGPGTRLTVL.

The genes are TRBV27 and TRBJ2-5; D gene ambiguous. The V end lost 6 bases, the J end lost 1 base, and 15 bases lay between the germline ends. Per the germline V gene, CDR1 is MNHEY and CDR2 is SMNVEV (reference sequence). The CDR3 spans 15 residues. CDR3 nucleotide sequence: TGTGCCAGCAGACCCTCCCGGAGATTCCAAGAGACCCAGTACTTC. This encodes CASRPSRRFQETQYF.

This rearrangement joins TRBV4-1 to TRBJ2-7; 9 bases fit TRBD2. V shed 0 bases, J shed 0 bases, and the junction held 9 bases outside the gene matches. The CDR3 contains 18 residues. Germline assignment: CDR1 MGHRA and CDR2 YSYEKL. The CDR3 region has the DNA TGCGCCAGCAGCCAAGACTCTAGCGGGGATTCAAGCTCCTACGAGCAGTACTTC. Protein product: CASSQDSSGDSSSYEQYF.

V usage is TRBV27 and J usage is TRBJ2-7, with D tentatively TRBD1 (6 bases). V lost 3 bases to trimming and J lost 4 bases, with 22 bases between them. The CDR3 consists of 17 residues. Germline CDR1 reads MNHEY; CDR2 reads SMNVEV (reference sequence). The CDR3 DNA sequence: TGTGCCAGCAGTTTTAAGGTACAGGGCCCAGGGCGATACGAGCAGTACTTC. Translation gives CASSFKVQGPGRYEQYF.

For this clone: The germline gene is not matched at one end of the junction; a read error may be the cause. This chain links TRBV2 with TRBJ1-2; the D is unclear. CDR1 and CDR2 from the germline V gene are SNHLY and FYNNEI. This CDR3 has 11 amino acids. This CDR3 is CASTPWYEQRF. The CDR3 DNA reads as TGTGCCAGCACCCCTTGGTACGAGCAGCGCTTC.

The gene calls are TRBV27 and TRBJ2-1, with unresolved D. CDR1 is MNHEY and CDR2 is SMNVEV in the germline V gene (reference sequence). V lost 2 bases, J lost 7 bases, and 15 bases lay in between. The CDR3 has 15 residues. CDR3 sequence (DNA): TGTGCCAGCAGTTTACGGTTAGAGATATCAAATGAGCAGTTCTTC. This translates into CASSLRLEISNEQFF.

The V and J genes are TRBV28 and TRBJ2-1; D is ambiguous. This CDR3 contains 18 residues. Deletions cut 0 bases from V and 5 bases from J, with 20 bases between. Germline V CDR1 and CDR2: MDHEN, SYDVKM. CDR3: CASSLCSRLPCEDNEQFF. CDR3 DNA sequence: TGTGCCAGCAGTTTATGCTCACGACTGCCTTGTGAGGACAATGAGCAGTTCTTC. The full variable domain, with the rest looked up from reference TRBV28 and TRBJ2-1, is DVKVTQSSRYLVKRTGEKVFLECVQDMDHENMFWYRQDPGLGLRLIYFSYDVKMKEKGDIPEGYSVSREKKERFSLILESASTNQTSMYLCASSLCSRLPCEDNEQFFGPGTRLTVL.

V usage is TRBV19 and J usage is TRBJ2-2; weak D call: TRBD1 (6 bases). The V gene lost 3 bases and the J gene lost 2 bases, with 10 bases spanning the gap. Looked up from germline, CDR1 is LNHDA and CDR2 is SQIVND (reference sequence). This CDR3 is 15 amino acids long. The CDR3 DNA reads TGTGCCAGTAGTATGGGGACAAGTAACACCGGGGAGCTGTTTTTT. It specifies CASSMGTSNTGELFF.

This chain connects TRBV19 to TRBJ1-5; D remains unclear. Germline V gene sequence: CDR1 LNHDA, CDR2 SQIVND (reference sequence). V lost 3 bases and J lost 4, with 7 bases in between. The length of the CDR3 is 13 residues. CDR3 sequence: CASSIRRNQPQHF. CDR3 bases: TGTGCCAGTAGTATCCGACGGAATCAGCCCCAGCATTTT. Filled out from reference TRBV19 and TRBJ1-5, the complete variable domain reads DGGITQSPKYLFRKEGQNVTLSCEQNLNHDAMYWYRQDPGQGLRLIYYSQIVNDFQKGDIAEGYSVSREKKESFPLTVTSAQKNPTAFYLCASSIRRNQPQHFGDGTRLSIL.

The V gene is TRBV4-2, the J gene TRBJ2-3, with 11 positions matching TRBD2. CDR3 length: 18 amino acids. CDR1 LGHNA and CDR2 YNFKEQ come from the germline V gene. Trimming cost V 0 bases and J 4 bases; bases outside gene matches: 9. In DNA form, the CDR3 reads TGTGCCAGCAGCCAAGAGGTAGTTAGCGGGGGGGCGGCAGATACGCAGTATTTT. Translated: CASSQEVVSGGAADTQYF.

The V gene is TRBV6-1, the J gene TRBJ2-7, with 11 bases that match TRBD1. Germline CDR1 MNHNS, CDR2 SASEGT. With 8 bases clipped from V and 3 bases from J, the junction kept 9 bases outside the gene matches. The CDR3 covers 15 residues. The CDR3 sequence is CASQMGTGGIYEQYF. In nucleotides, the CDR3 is TGTGCCAGCCAAATGGGGACAGGGGGAATCTACGAGCAGTACTTC.

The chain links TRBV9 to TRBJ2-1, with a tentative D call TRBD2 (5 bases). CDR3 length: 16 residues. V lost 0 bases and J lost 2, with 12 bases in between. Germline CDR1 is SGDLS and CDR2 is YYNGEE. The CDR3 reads CASSVGGRAAYNEQFF. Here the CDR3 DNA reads TGTGCCAGCAGCGTAGGTGGGCGGGCCGCCTACAATGAGCAGTTCTTC.

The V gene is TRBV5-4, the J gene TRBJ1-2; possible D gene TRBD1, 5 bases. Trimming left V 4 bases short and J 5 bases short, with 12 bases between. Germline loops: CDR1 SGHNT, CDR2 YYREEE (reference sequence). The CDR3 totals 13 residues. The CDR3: CASSLGTTYGYTF. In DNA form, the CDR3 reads TGTGCCAGCAGCCTGGGGACCACATATGGCTACACCTTC. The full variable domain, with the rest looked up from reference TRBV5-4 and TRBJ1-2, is ETGVTQSPTHLIKTRGQQVTLRCSSQSGHNTVSWYQQALGQGPQFIFQYYREEENGRGNFPPRFSGLQFPNYSSELNVNALELDDSALYLCASSLGTTYGYTFGSGTRLTVV.

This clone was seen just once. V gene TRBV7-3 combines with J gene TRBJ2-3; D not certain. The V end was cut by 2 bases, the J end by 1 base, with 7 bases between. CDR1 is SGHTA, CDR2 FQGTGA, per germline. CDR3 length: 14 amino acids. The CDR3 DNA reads TGTGCCAGCAGCTTAGGGCTTGGCACAGATACGCAGTATTTT. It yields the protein CASSLGLGTDTQYF. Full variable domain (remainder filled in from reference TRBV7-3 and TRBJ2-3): GAGVSQTPSNKVTEKGKYVELRCDPISGHTALYWYRQSLGQGPEFLIYFQGTGAADDSGLPNDRFFAVRPEGSVSTLKIQRTERGDSAVYLCASSLGLGTDTQYFGPGTRLTVL.

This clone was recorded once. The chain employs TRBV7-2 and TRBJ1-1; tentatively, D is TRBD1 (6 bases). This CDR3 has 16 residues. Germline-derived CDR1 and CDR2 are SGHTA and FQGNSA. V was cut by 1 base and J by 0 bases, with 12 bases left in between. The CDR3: CASSLVAGVMNTEAFF. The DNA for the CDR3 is TGTGCCAGCAGCTTAGTTGCAGGGGTAATGAACACTGAAGCTTTCTTT. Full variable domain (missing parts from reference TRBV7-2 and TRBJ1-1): GAGVSQSPSNKVTEKGKDVELRCDPISGHTALYWYRQSLGQGLEFLIYFQGNSAPDKSGLPSDRFSAERTGGSVSTLTIQRTQQEDSAVYLCASSLVAGVMNTEAFFGQGTRLTVV.

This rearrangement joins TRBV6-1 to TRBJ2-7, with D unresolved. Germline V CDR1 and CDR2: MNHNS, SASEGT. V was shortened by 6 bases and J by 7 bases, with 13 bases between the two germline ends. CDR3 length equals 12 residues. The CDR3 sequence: CASRYQKLEQYF. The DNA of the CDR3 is TGTGCCAGCAGGTACCAGAAGTTGGAGCAGTACTTC.

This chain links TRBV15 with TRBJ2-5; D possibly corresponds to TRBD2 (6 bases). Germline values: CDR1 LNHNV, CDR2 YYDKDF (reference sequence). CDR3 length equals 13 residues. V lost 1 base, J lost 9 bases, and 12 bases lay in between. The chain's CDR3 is CATSRVGGGAQYF. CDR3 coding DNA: TGTGCCACCAGCAGAGTGGGTGGAGGGGCCCAGTACTTC.

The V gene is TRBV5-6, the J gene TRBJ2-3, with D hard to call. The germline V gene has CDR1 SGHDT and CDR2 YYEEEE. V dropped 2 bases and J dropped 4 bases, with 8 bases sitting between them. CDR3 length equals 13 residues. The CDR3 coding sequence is TGTGCCAGCAGCTTCTCTGGGTCAGATACGCAGTATTTT. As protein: CASSFSGSDTQYF.

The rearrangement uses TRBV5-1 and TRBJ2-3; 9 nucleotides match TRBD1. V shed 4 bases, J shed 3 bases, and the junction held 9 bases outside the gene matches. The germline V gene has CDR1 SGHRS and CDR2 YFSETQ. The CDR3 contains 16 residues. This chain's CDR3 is CASSGGTGWSTDTQYF. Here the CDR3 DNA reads TGCGCCAGCAGCGGAGGGACAGGGTGGAGTACAGATACGCAGTATTTT.

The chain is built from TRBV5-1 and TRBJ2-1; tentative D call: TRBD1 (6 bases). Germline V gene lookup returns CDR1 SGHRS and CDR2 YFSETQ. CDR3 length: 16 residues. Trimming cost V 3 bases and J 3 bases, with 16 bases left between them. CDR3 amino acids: CASSWGPYQRYNEQFF. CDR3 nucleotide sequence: TGCGCCAGCAGCTGGGGGCCGTATCAGCGCTACAATGAGCAGTTCTTC. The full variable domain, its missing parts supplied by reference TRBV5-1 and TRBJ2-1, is KAGVTQTPRYLIKTRGQQVTLSCSPISGHRSVSWYQQTPGQGLQFLFEYFSETQRNKGNFPGRFSGRQFSNSRSEMNVSTLELGDSALYLCASSWGPYQRYNEQFFGPGTRLTVL.

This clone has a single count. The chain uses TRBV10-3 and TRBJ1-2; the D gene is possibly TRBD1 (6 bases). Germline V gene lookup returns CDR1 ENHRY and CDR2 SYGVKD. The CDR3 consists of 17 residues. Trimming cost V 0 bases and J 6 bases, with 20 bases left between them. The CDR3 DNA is TGTGCCATCAGTGAGTCGGACATAGTAGGGGGTGTAGATGGCTACACCTTC. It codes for CAISESDIVGGVDGYTF.

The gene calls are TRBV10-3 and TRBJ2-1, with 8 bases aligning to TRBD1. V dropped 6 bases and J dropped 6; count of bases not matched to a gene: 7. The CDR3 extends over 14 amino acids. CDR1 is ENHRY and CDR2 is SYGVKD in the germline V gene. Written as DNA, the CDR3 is TGTGCCATCAGGGACAGGGTTTATCCCAATGAGCAGTTCTTC. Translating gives CAIRDRVYPNEQFF.

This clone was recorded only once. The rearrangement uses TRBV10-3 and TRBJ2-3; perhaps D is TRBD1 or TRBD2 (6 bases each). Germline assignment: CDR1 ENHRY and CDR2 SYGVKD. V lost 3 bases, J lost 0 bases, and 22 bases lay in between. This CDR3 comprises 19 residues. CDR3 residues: CAISDPMAVGGSSTDTQYF. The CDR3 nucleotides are TGTGCCATCAGTGACCCGATGGCGGTCGGGGGCTCTAGCACAGATACGCAGTATTTT.